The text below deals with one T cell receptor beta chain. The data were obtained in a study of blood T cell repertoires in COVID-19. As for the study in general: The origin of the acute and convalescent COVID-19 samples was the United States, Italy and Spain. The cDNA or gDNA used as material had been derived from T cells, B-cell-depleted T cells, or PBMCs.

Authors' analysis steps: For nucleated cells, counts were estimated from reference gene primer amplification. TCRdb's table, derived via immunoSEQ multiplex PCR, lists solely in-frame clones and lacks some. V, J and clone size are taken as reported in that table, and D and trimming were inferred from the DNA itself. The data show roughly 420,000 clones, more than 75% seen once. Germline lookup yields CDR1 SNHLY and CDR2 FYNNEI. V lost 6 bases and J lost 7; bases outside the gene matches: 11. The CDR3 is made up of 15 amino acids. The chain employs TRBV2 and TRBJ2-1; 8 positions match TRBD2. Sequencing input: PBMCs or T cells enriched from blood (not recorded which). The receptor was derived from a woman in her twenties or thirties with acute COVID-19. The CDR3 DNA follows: TGTGCCAGCAGCGCTGAGCGGGGGCCTTTGAATGAGCAGTTCTTC. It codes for CASSAERGPLNEQFF.